The entry below gives a single T cell receptor (beta chain) sequence along with its context. The antigen remains undetermined. This entry is derived from a study of vaccination and CD4 T cells after COVID-19. The V gene lost 5 bases and the J gene lost 2 bases, with 16 bases spanning the gap. The CDR3 is 14 amino acids. CDR1 and CDR2 (germline): DFQATT, SNEGSKA (reference sequence). CD4+ T cells that had been cultured provided DNA sequenced with the Oncomine TCR Beta short-read assay. CD4+ T cells were cultured, and genomic DNA was extracted from them. From the PCR reads, TCRdb called clonotypes with MiXCR, one entry per CDR3 protein. In the table there are about 18,000 distinct CDR3 sequences, around 52% of which are singletons. Stated treatment: roughly 10-day PBMC culture with coronavirus spike peptide pools or control peptides (ViraFEST assay).

This chain uses TRBV20-1 with TRBJ2-7; possibly TRBD2 for D (6 bases). The clonotype comes from a human donor who had recovered from COVID-19. This sample comprised CD4+ T cells from blood, cultured in vitro, obtained before SARS-CoV-2 vaccination. The CDR3 coding sequence is TGCAGTGCTGGGGGAGCGGGTCACCCCTACGAGCAGTACTTC. It specifies CSAGGAGHPYEQYF.